This T cell receptor beta chain was recovered during a study of shared clonotypes between healthy human individuals. Broader study findings: Sampling involved blood alone; tissue repertoires likely differ.

Note on this clone: Its specificity is unknown.

This CDR3 is built from 14 residues. Germline assignment: CDR1 WNHNN and CDR2 SYGVQD (reference sequence). Measured with immunoSEQ multiplex PCR; TCRdb has only the in-frame clones, and not every one. In the table there are about 650,000 clones, around 95% of which are singletons. Terminally differentiated effector memory CD45RA+ cells were excluded from the naive CD8 cells, which were CD45RO-negative and positively selected for CCR7. Caucasian adults living in Nashville, Tennessee, provided all samples. This rearrangement joins TRBV10-1 to TRBJ2-5; D possibly uses TRBD1 or TRBD2 (6 bases each). The J call may be mistaken, given a closer DNA end match to TRBJ2-7. This receptor was taken from a woman younger than 45 in good health. The sample consisted of naive CD8+ T cells sorted from blood. CDR3 nucleotide sequence: TGCGCCAGCAGTTCAGGGGTTAGCGGCTACGAGCAGTACTTC. It codes for CASSSGVSGYEQYF.